This TCR beta chain is from a study of CD8 T cells in ankylosing spondylitis. Germline V gene sequence: CDR1 SGHTA, CDR2 FQGTGA. The CDR3 is 15 residues long. Trimming removed 5 bases at V and 6 bases at J, with 17 bases between. Quantitative 5'-RACE with molecular barcodes generated TCR beta libraries. TCRdb reprocessed the 5' RACE reads with MiXCR, giving one entry per CDR3 protein. The data contain about 700,000 distinct CDR3 sequences, roughly 20% of them singletons. Note on this clonotype: Its matching antigen is unknown.

Overall study findings and caveats: According to the report, clones linked to the disease were significantly enriched in matched synovial fluid samples taken from ankylosing spondylitis patients. Roughly eight highly homologous variants made up a TCR beta motif that seemed to typify ankylosing spondylitis blood. Disease-linked clones, CD8+, were relatively rare in peripheral blood.

This TCR derives from a male donor with ankylosing spondylitis. The J gene is TRBJ2-1, the V gene TRBV7-3; D is unresolved. Input material: blood, either unsorted or a sorted T cell fraction (not recorded which). The DNA for the CDR3 is TGTGCCAGCAGCCCTTTTGTGGGAAGGGTCAATGAGCAGTTCTTC. It encodes CASSPFVGRVNEQFF.